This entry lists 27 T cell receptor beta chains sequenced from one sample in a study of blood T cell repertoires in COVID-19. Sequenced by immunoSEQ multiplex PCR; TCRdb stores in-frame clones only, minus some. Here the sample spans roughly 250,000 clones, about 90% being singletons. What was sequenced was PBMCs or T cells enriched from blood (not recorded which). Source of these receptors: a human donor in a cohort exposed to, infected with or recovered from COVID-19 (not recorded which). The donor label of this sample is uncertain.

Here the CDR3 DNA reads TGTGCCACCAGTGGGGGAACGGGGGCCTACAATGAGCAGTTCTTC. Amino acids: CATSGGTGAYNEQFF. The J gene is TRBJ2-1, the V gene TRBV24-1; possibly TRBD2 for D (6 bases). CDR3 size: 15 residues. The V end was cut by 5 bases, the J end by 2 bases, with 12 bases between. Looked up from germline, CDR1 is KGHDR and CDR2 is SFDVKD.

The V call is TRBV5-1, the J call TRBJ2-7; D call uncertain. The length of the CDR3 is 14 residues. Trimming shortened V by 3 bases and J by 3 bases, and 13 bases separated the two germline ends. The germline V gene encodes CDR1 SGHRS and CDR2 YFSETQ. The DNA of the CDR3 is TGCGCCAGCAGCTCCTCGACACGGTTCTACGAGCAGTACTTC. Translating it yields CASSSSTRFYEQYF.

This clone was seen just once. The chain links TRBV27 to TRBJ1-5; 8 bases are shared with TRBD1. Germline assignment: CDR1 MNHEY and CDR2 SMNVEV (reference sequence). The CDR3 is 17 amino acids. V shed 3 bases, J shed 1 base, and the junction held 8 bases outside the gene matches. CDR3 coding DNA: TGTGCCAGCAGTTTCCCGGACAGGGCGAAAAGCAATCAGCCCCAGCATTTT. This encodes CASSFPDRAKSNQPQHF.

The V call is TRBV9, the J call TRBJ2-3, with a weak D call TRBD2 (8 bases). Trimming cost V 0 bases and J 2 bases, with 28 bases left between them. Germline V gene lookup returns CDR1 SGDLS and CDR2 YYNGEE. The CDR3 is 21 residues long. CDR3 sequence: CASSVGSSQRGRGGLTDTQYF. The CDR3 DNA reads TGTGCCAGCAGCGTAGGAAGTTCTCAGCGGGGGAGAGGGGGCCTCACAGATACGCAGTATTTT.

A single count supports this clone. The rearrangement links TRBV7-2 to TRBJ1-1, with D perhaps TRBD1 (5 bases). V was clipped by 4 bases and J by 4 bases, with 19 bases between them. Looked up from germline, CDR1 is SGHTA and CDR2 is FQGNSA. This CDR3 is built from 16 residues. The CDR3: CASSSVGGTRITEAFF. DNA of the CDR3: TGTGCCAGCAGCTCGGTGGGGGGGACCCGGATCACTGAAGCTTTCTTT.

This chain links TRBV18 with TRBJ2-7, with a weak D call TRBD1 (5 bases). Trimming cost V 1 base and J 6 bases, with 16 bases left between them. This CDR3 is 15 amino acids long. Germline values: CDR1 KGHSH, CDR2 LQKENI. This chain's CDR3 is CASSPLSAGLREQYF. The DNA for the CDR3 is TGTGCCAGCTCACCACTTTCTGCAGGGTTGCGCGAGCAGTACTTC.

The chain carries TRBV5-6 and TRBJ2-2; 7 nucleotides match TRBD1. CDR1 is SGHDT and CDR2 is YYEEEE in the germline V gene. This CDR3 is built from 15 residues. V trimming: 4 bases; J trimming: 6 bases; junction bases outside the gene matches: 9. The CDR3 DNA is TGTGCCAGCAGCCTGGGCAGGGGGAAACCCGGGGAGCTGTTTTTT. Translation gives CASSLGRGKPGELFF.

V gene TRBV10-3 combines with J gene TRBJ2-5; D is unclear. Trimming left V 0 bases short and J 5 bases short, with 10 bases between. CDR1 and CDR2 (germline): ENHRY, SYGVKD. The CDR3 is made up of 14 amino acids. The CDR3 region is CAISESRRRETQYF. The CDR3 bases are TGTGCCATCAGTGAGTCCCGGCGCAGGGAGACCCAGTACTTC.

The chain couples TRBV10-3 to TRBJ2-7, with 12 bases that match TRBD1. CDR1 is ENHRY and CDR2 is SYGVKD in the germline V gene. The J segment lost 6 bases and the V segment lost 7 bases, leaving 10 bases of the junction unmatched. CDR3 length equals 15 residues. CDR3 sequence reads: CAIKNPGTGGREQYF. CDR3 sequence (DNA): TGTGCCATCAAAAATCCAGGGACAGGGGGCCGCGAGCAGTACTTC.

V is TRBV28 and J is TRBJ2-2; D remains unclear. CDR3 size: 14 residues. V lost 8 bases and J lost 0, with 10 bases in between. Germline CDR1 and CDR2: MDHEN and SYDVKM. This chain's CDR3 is CASQPGSNTGELFF. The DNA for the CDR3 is TGTGCCAGCCAGCCCGGGTCGAACACCGGGGAGCTGTTTTTT.

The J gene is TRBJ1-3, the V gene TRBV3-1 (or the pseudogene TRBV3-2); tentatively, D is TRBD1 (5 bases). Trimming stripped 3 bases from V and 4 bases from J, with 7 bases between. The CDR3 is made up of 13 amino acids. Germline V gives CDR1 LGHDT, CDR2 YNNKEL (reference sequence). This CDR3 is CASSQGLGNTIYF. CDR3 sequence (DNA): TGTGCCAGCAGCCAGGGACTGGGAAACACCATATATTTT.

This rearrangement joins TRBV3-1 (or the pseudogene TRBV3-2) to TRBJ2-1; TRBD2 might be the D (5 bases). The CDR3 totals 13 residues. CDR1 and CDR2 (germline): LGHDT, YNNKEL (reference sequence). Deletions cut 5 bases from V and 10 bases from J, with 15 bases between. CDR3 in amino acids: CASSDEGSPEQFF. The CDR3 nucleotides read TGTGCCAGCAGCGACGAGGGCTCCCCCGAGCAGTTCTTC.

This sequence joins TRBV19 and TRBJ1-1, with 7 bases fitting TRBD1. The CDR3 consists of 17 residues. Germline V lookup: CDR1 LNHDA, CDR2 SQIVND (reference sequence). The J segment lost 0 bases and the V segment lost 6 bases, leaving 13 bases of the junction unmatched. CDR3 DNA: TGTGCCAGTAGCCAATTATATCGACAGGGAGTGAACACTGAAGCTTTCTTT. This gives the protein CASSQLYRQGVNTEAFF.

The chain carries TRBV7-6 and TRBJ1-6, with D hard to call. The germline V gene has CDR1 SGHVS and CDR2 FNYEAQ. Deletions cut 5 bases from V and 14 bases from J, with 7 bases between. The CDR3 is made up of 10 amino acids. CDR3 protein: CASSPQSLHF. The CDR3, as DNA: TGTGCCAGCAGCCCCCAGTCCCTCCACTTT.

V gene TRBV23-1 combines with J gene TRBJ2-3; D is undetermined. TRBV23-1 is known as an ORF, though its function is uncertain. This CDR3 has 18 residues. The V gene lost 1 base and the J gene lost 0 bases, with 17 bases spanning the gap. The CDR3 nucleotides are TGCGCCAGCAGTCAATTCATTTTACCCTGGAGTAGCACAGATACGCAGTATTTT. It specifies CASSQFILPWSSTDTQYF.

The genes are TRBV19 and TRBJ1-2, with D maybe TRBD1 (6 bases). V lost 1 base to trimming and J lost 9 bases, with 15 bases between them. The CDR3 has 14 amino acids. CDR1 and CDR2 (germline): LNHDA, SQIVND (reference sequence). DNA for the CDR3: TGTGCCAGTAGTATAGCGAGCACAGGGTTGAGCTACACCTTC. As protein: CASSIASTGLSYTF.

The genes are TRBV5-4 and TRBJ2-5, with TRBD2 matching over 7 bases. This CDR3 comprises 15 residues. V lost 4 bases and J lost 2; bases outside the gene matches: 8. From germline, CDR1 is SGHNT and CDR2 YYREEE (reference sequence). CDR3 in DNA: TGTGCCAGCAGCCCCCCGGGGAGGGAGCAAGAGACCCAGTACTTC. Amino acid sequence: CASSPPGREQETQYF. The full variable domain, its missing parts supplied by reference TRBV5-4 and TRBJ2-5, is ETGVTQSPTHLIKTRGQQVTLRCSSQSGHNTVSWYQQALGQGPQFIFQYYREEENGRGNFPPRFSGLQFPNYSSELNVNALELDDSALYLCASSPPGREQETQYFGPGTRLLVL.

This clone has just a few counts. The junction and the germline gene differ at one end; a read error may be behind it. CDR3 amino acids: CAWSVIHGDRGNF. The CDR3 DNA sequence: TGTGCCTGGAGTGTCATTCACGGGGACAGGGGAAACTTC. This chain joins TRBV30 and TRBJ2-7; 10 nucleotides align to TRBD1. The CDR3 consists of 13 residues. Germline values: CDR1 GTSNPN, CDR2 SVGIG (reference sequence).

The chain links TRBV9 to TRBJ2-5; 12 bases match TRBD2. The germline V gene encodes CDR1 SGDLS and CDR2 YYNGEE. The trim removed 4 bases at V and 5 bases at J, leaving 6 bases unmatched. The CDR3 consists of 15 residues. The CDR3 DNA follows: TGTGCCAGCAGCTCTGGACTAGCGGGGTTGGAGACCCAGTACTTC. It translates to CASSSGLAGLETQYF.

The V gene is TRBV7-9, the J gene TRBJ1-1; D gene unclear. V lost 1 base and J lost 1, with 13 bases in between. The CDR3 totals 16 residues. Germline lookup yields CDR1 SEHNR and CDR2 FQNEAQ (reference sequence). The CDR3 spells CASSLVGLGGNTEAFF. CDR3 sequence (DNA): TGTGCCAGCAGCTTAGTGGGTCTCGGAGGGAACACTGAAGCTTTCTTT.

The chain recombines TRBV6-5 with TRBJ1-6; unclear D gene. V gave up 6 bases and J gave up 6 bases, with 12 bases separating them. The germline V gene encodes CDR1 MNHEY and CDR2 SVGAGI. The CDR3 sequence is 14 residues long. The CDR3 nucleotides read TGTGCCAGCAGAGCTGATTTCTTTAATTCACCCCTCCACTTT. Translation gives CASRADFFNSPLHF.

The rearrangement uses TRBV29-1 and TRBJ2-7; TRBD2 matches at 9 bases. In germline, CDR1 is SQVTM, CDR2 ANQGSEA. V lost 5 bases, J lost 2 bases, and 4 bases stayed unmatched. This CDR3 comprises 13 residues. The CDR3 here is CSVLAGEAYEQYF. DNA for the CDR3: TGCAGCGTTTTAGCGGGGGAGGCCTACGAGCAGTACTTC.

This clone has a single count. The CDR3 sequence: CASSMRARPAYGYTF. CDR3 in DNA: TGTGCCAGTAGTATGAGGGCCCGCCCAGCCTATGGCTACACCTTC. The V and J genes are TRBV19 and TRBJ1-2; D ambiguous. The CDR3 runs to 15 residues. Per the germline V gene, CDR1 is LNHDA and CDR2 is SQIVND (reference sequence). The ends were cut back, 3 bases at V and 4 bases at J, with 15 bases in the middle.

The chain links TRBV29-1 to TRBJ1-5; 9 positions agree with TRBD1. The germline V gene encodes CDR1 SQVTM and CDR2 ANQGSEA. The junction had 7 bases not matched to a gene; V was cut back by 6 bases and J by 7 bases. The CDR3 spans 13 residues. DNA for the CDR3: TGCAGCGTCGGAACAGGGGGCGGGCAGCCCCAGCATTTT. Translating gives CSVGTGGGQPQHF. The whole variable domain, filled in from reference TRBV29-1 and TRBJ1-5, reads SAVISQKPSRDICQRGTSLTIQCQVDSQVTMMFWYRQQPGQSLTLIATANQGSEATYESGFVIDKFPISRPNLTFSTLTVSNMSPEDSSIYLCSVGTGGGQPQHFGDGTRLSIL.

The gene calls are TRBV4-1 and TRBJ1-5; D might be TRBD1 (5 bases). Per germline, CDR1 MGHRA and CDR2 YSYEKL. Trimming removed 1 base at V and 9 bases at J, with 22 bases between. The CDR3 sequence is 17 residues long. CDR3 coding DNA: TGCGCCAGCAGCCAAGTCGATATGGGACTGCCTCAAGTGCCCCAGCATTTT. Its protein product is CASSQVDMGLPQVPQHF.

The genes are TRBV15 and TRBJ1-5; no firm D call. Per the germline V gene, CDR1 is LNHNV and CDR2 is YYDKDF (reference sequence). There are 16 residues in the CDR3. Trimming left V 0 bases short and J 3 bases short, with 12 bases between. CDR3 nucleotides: TGTGCCACCAGCAGAGATCAGGTCAACGACAATCAGCCCCAGCATTTT. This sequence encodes CATSRDQVNDNQPQHF.

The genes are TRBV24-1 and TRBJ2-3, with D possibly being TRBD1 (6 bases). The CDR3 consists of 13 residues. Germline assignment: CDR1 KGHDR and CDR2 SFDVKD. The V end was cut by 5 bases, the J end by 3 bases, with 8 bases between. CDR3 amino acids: CATSGQGTDTQYF. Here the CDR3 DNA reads TGTGCCACCAGTGGGCAGGGGACAGATACGCAGTATTTT.